This TCR beta chain was captured by sequencing in a study of shared clonotypes between healthy human individuals. About the study: Three CD4 naive, three CD4 memory, two CD8 naive and one CD8 memory plate were used per donor.

Profiled with immunoSEQ multiplex PCR; TCRdb holds only in-frame clones, not every one. The sample carries about 1.5 million clones, nearly 99% recorded once. Germline V gene sequence: CDR1 MNHEY, CDR2 SVGAGI. The CDR3 has 14 amino acids. Germline trimming cut 0 bases from V and 3 bases from J; bases unmatched to any gene: 1. All the donors were Caucasian adults who lived in Nashville, Tennessee. On this clone itself: Antigen specificity is unknown.

The study's findings and limits: Sorted-subset samples were not fully sequenced, rarefaction indicated. Few donors limited the genetic and exposure-history diversity represented.

The clonotype was recovered from a man aged 25-40 years in good health. Sequencing was performed on naive CD4+ T cells sorted from blood. Subset described: CD45RA+ positively selected. The chain carries TRBV6-5 and TRBJ2-7; 8 positions match TRBD1. The CDR3 coding sequence is TGTGCCAGCAGTTACTCCGACAGGGGCTACGAGCAGTACTTC. This sequence encodes CASSYSDRGYEQYF.